This T cell receptor beta chain was found in a study of blood T cell repertoires in COVID-19. Assay used: immunoSEQ multiplex PCR; TCRdb lists only in-frame clones, some missing. The sample consists of roughly 440,000 clones, more than 70% of them appearing once. This CDR3 comprises 13 residues. The V end was cut by 3 bases, the J end by 0 bases, with 6 bases between. Germline lookup yields CDR1 SGHRS and CDR2 YFSETQ. The receptor's source is a woman aged 45-60 years with COVID-19, enrolled during active disease. This chain links TRBV5-1 with TRBJ1-1; D uncertain. The source material was peripheral blood. In DNA, the CDR3 is TGCGCCAGCAGCTCCCTCTTGAACACTGAAGCTTTCTTT. Protein: CASSSLLNTEAFF.